Following are 18 T cell receptor beta chains from one sample sequenced in a study of shared clonotypes between healthy human individuals. Libraries were prepared by immunoSEQ multiplex PCR; TCRdb keeps only in-frame clonotypes and omits some of them. Of around 640,000 clones listed, approximately 96% were seen once; the top ten hold 0.11%. Cells designated naive CD8 were CD45RO-negative and were positively selected for CCR7, with terminally differentiated effector memory CD45RA+ cells excluded. Sequencing was performed on naive CD8+ T cells sorted from blood. These receptors were taken from a woman aged 25 to 39 in good health.

The chain is built from TRBV7-6 and TRBJ1-1; maybe TRBD1 (5 bases). Germline CDR1 and CDR2: SGHVS and FNYEAQ. V shed 1 base and J shed 3 bases, with 12 bases lying between them. The CDR3 spans 15 residues. CDR3 nucleotide sequence: TGTGCCAGCAGCTTAGATGGGGGACCTTACACTGAAGCTTTCTTT. This encodes CASSLDGGPYTEAFF.

The V and J genes are TRBV27 and TRBJ2-1, with a possible D match to TRBD2 (5 bases). There are 16 residues in the CDR3. V lost 6 bases, J lost 6 bases, and 21 bases lay in between. CDR1 MNHEY and CDR2 SMNVEV come from the germline V gene (reference sequence). CDR3 in amino acids: CASRPGGVYLSNEQFF. The CDR3 coding sequence is TGTGCCAGCAGGCCCGGAGGCGTCTACCTCTCCAATGAGCAGTTCTTC.

CDR3 sequence reads: CASTGGLAGTYEQYF. For the CDR3, the DNA is TGTGCCAGCACCGGAGGGCTAGCGGGGACCTACGAGCAGTACTTC. V gene TRBV2 combines with J gene TRBJ2-7; 9 nucleotides line up with TRBD2. The CDR3 runs to 15 residues. The V gene end was trimmed by 7 bases and the J gene end by 2 bases; junction bases not matched to a gene: 9. The germline V gene has CDR1 SNHLY and CDR2 FYNNEI.

The chain carries TRBV7-6 and TRBJ2-7; tentatively, D is TRBD1 (5 bases). CDR1 is SGHVS and CDR2 is FNYEAQ in the germline V gene. The V and J ends lost 5 bases and 0 bases respectively, with 14 bases between them. The CDR3 is 15 residues long. The CDR3 protein is CASSVGGHSSYEQYF. CDR3 bases: TGTGCCAGCAGCGTAGGTGGACATTCCTCCTACGAGCAGTACTTC.

This clone was counted a single time. The chain employs TRBV2 and TRBJ2-1; a possible D gene is TRBD2 (5 bases). V was trimmed by 6 bases and J by 5 bases, leaving 14 bases between them. Germline loops: CDR1 SNHLY, CDR2 FYNNEI. There are 14 residues in the CDR3. The CDR3 DNA sequence: TGTGCCAGCAGGAAGGGTGGACTTAACAATGAGCAGTTCTTC. It specifies CASRKGGLNNEQFF.

The chain employs TRBV5-1 and TRBJ2-7, with 9 bases aligning to TRBD2. The CDR3 is made up of 16 amino acids. The germline gives CDR1 SGHRS, CDR2 YFSETQ. Trimming cost V 3 bases and J 1 base; bases outside gene matches: 8. CDR3 nucleotide sequence: TGCGCCAGCAGCTATGGAGCGGGGGGCGCTTCCTACGAGCAGTACTTC. It translates to CASSYGAGGASYEQYF. Together with reference TRBV5-1 and TRBJ2-7, the CDR3 gives the full variable domain: KAGVTQTPRYLIKTRGQQVTLSCSPISGHRSVSWYQQTPGQGLQFLFEYFSETQRNKGNFPGRFSGRQFSNSRSEMNVSTLELGDSALYLCASSYGAGGASYEQYFGPGTRLTVT.

V usage is TRBV2 and J usage is TRBJ1-1, with D unresolved. The V end lost 3 bases, the J end lost 7 bases, and 9 bases lay between the germline ends. Germline values: CDR1 SNHLY, CDR2 FYNNEI. The CDR3 has 12 residues. The CDR3 sequence is CASSELPYEAFF. The CDR3 nucleotides are TGTGCCAGCAGTGAGCTACCATATGAAGCTTTCTTT.

The V gene is TRBV27, the J gene TRBJ2-7, with 9 bases fitting TRBD1. CDR3 length equals 15 residues. From germline, CDR1 is MNHEY and CDR2 SMNVEV (reference sequence). V shed 1 base and J 6 bases; nucleotides not matched to a gene: 7. The CDR3 DNA reads as TGTGCCAGCAGTTTATTGGGGACAGGGCTCGGCGAGCAGTACTTC. Translated, it gives CASSLLGTGLGEQYF.

This clone is a singleton in its sample. V usage is TRBV19 and J usage is TRBJ2-5, with D perhaps TRBD1 (5 bases). The DNA end is a closer match to TRBJ2-7, so the J assignment may be wrong. Germline assignment: CDR1 LNHDA and CDR2 SQIVND (reference sequence). There are 12 residues in the CDR3. Here the CDR3 DNA reads TGTGCCAGTAGTGCAGGGCCGTACGAGCAGTACTTC. This gives the protein CASSAGPYEQYF.

V usage is TRBV18 and J usage is TRBJ2-7, with 8 bases that match TRBD1. V lost 1 base to trimming and J lost 6 bases; unmatched junction nucleotides: 11. The length of the CDR3 is 16 residues. The germline gives CDR1 KGHSH, CDR2 LQKENI. As DNA, the CDR3 is TGTGCCAGCTCACCACAGTTCCGGGACAGGCCATCCGAGCAGTACTTC. Translation gives CASSPQFRDRPSEQYF.

The chain combines TRBV27 with TRBJ2-5, with 7 positions matching TRBD1. The CDR3 spans 14 residues. The ends lost 6 bases at V and 5 bases at J; junction bases unmatched: 9. CDR1 and CDR2 (germline): MNHEY, SMNVEV (reference sequence). This CDR3 is CASSRDPGQETQYF. The DNA of the CDR3 is TGTGCCAGCAGCCGAGATCCGGGACAGGAGACCCAGTACTTC.

The chain has TRBV9 and TRBJ2-7; 8 positions match TRBD2. Germline lookup yields CDR1 SGDLS and CDR2 YYNGEE. Trimming at V came to 4 bases and at J to 2 bases, leaving 8 bases not matched to a gene. CDR3 length: 15 residues. As DNA, the CDR3 is TGTGCCAGCAGCCTAAGCCCGACTAGCGCCTACGAGCAGTACTTC. It translates to CASSLSPTSAYEQYF.

The V and J genes are TRBV4-1 and TRBJ2-5; D ambiguous. Gene TRBJ2-7 matches the end of the DNA better, so the J call may be wrong. CDR1 and CDR2 (germline): MGHRA, YSYEKL. This CDR3 is built from 13 residues. For the CDR3, the DNA is TGCGCCAGCAGCCAAGGGGGAAGTTACGAGCAGTACTTC. Residues: CASSQGGSYEQYF.

The chain links TRBV11-2 to TRBJ2-7, with unresolved D. This CDR3 contains 14 residues. From germline, CDR1 is SGHAT and CDR2 FQNNGV. V was cut by 1 base and J by 3 bases, with 10 bases left in between. This chain's CDR3 is CASSLVLGHYEQYF. The DNA for the CDR3 is TGTGCCAGCAGCTTAGTGTTGGGCCACTACGAGCAGTACTTC.

The table lists this clone with a count of one. The V and J genes are TRBV5-1 and TRBJ2-1; 7 bases align to TRBD2. The ends lost 4 bases at V and 0 bases at J; junction bases unmatched: 10. Germline CDR1 is SGHRS and CDR2 is YFSETQ. This CDR3 spans 17 amino acids. The CDR3: CASSPNSLAASYNEQFF. Written as DNA, the CDR3 is TGCGCCAGCAGCCCAAACTCCCTAGCGGCCTCCTACAATGAGCAGTTCTTC. The full variable domain, with the rest looked up from reference TRBV5-1 and TRBJ2-1, is KAGVTQTPRYLIKTRGQQVTLSCSPISGHRSVSWYQQTPGQGLQFLFEYFSETQRNKGNFPGRFSGRQFSNSRSEMNVSTLELGDSALYLCASSPNSLAASYNEQFFGPGTRLTVL.

The chain has TRBV4-1 and TRBJ2-7; either TRBD1 or TRBD2 may fit D (5 bases each). The CDR3 loop spans 15 amino acids. Trimming left V 4 bases short and J 2 bases short, with 15 bases between. In germline, CDR1 is MGHRA, CDR2 YSYEKL. The DNA for the CDR3 is TGCGCCAGCAGCCCCGGGACGGCCGGGGCCTACGAGCAGTACTTC. Protein: CASSPGTAGAYEQYF.

The chain has TRBV15 and TRBJ1-4; D is undetermined. CDR3 length: 14 amino acids. The germline CDR1 and CDR2 sequences are LNHNV and YYDKDF (reference sequence). V gave up 0 bases and J gave up 6 bases, with 8 bases separating them. CDR3 bases: TGTGCCACCAGCAGAGATTGGAATCATGAAAAACTGTTTTTT. It is translated as CATSRDWNHEKLFF.

This clone was detected only once. This chain joins TRBV2 and TRBJ1-2; no clear D. In germline, CDR1 is SNHLY, CDR2 FYNNEI. V lost 4 bases and J 6 bases, leaving 3 bases between the germline ends. The length of the CDR3 is 10 residues. The DNA of the CDR3 is TGTGCCAGCAGTGGCGATGGCTACACCTTC. Translated: CASSGDGYTF.